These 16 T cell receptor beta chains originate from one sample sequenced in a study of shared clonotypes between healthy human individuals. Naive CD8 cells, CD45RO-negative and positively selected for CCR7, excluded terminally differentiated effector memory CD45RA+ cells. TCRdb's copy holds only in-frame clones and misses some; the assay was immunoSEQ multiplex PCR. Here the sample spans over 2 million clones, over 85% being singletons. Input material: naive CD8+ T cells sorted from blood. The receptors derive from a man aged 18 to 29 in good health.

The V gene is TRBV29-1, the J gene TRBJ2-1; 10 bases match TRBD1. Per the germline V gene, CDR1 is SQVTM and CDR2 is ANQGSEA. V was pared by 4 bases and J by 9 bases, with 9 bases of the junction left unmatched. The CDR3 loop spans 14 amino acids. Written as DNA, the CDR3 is TGCAGCGTTGTGGGGAGACAGGGGGCGGGTGAGCAGTTCTTC. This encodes CSVVGRQGAGEQFF.

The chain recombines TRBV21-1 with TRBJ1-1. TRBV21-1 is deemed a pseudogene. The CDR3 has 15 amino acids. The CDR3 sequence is CASIKWTTGKAGAFF. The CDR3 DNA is TGTGCCAGCATAAAATGGACCACGGGGAAGGCTGGAGCTTTCTTT.

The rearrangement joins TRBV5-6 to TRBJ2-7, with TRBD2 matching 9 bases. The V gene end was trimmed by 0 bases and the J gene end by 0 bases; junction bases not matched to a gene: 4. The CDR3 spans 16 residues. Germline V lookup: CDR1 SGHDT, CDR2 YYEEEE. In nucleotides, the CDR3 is TGTGCCAGCAGCTTGGGGCGGGAGGGCAGCTCCTACGAGCAGTACTTC. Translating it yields CASSLGREGSSYEQYF.

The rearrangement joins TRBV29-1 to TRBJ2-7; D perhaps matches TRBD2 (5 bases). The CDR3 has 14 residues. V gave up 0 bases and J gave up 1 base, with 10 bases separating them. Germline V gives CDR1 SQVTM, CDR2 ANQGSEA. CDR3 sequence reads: CSVEDRGSSYEQYF. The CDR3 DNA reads TGCAGCGTTGAAGATCGTGGGAGTTCCTACGAGCAGTACTTC.

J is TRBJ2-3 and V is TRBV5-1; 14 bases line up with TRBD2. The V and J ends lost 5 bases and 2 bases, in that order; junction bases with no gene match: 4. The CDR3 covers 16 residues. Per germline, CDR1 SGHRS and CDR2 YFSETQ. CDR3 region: CASRGTSGGFTDTQYF. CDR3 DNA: TGCGCCAGCAGGGGGACTAGCGGGGGTTTCACAGATACGCAGTATTTT.

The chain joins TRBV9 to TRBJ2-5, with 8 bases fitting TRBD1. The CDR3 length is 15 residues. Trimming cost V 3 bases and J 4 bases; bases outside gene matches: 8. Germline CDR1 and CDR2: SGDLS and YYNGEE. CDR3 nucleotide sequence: TGTGCCAGCAGCGCAAAGACAGGGGTCGGAGAGACCCAGTACTTC. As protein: CASSAKTGVGETQYF.

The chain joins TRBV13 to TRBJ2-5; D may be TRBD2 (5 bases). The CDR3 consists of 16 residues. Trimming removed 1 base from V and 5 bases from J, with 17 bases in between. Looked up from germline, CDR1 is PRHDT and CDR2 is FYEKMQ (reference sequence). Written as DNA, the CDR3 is TGTGCCAGCAGCTTAGCCGCGGGCGGACTCGGGGAGACCCAGTACTTC. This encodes CASSLAAGGLGETQYF. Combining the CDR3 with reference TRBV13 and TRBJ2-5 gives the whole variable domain AAGVIQSPRHLIKEKRETATLKCYPIPRHDTVYWYQQGPGQDPQFLISFYEKMQSDKGSIPDRFSAQQFSDYHSELNMSSLELGDSALYFCASSLAAGGLGETQYFGPGTRLLVL.

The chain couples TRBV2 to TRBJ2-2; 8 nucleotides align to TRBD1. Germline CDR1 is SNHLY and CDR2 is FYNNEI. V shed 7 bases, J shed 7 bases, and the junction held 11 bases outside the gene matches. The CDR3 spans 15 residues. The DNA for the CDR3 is TGTGCCAGCACAGGGGGCCGGGGGTTTGACGGGGAGCTGTTTTTT. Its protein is CASTGGRGFDGELFF.

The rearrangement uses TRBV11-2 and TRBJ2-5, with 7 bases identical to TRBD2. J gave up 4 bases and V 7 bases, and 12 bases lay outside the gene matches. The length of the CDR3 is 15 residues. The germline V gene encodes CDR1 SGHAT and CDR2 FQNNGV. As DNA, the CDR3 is TGTGCCAGCACCCTAATCATAGGACTAGGAGAGACCCAGTACTTC. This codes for CASTLIIGLGETQYF. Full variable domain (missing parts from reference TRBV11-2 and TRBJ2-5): EAGVAQSPRYKIIEKRQSVAFWCNPISGHATLYWYQQILGQGPKLLIQFQNNGVVDDSQLPKDRFSAERLKGVDSTLKIQPAKLEDSAVYLCASTLIIGLGETQYFGPGTRLLVL.

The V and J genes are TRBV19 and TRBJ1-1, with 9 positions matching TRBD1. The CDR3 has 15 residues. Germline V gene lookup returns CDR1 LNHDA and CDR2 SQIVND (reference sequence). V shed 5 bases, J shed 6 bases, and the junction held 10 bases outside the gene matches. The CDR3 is CASSSDRGWLPEAFF. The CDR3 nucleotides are TGTGCCAGTAGTTCCGACAGGGGGTGGCTGCCTGAAGCTTTCTTT.

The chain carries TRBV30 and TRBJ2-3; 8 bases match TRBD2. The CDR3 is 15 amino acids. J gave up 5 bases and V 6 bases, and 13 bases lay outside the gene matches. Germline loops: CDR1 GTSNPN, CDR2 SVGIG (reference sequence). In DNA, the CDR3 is TGTGCCTGTGACCCGGGAGGGTCGCCGGGAGATACGCAGTATTTT. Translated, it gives CACDPGGSPGDTQYF. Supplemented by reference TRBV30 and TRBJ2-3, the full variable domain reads SQTIHQWPATLVQPVGSPLSLECTVEGTSNPNLYWYRQAAGRGLQLLFYSVGIGQISSEVPQNLSASRPQDRQFILSSKKLLLSDSGFYLCACDPGGSPGDTQYFGPGTRLTVL.

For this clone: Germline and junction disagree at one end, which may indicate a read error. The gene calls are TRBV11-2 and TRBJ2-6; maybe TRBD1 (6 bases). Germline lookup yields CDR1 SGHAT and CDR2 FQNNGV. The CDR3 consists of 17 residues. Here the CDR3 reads CASSLAGTISVANVLTF. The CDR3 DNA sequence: TGTGCCAGCAGCTTAGCCGGGACAATCTCTGTGGCCAACGTCCTGACTTTC.

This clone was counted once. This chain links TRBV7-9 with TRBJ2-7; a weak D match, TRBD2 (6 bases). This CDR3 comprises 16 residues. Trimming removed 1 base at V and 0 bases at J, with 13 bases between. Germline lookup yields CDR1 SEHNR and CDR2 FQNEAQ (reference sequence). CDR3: CASSLGGITSSYEQYF. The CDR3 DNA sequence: TGTGCCAGCAGCTTAGGCGGGATTACTAGCTCCTACGAGCAGTACTTC.

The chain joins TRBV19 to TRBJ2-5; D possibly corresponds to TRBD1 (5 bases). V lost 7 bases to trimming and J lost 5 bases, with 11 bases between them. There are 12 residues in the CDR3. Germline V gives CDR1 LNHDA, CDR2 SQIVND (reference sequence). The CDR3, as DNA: TGTGCCAGTACCGGCTCAGGGGAGACCCAGTACTTC. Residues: CASTGSGETQYF.

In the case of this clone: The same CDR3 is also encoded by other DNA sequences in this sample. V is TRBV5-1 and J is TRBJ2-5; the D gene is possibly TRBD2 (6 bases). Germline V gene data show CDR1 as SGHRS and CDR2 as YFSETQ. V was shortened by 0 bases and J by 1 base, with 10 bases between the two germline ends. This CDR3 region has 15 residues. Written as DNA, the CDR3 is TGCGCCAGCAGCTTGGAAGGAGGGCTCCAAGAGACCCAGTACTTC. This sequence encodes CASSLEGGLQETQYF.

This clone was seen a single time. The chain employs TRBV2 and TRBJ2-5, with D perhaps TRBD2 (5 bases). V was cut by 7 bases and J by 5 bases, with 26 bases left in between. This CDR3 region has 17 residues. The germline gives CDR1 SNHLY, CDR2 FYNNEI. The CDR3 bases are TGTGCCAGCAATAGTCAGGACGGGGAAGGTTCGTGGGAGACCCAGTACTTC. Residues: CASNSQDGEGSWETQYF.